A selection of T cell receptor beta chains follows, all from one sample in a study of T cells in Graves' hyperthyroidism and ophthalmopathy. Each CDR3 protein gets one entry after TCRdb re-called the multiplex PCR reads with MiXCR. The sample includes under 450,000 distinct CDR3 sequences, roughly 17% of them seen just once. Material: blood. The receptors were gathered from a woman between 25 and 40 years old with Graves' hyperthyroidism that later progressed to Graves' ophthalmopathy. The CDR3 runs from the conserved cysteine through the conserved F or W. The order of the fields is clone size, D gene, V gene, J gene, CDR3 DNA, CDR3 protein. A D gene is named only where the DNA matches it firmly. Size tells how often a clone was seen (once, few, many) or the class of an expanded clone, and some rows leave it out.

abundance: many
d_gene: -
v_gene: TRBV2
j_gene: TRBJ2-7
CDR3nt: TGTGCCAGCAGTGAGAGGGCCGGCTCCTACGAGCAGTACTTC
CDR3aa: CASSERAGSYEQYF

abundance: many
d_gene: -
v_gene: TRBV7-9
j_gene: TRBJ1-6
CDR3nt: TGTGCCAGCAGCTTAGGAGGGCTAGATAATTCACCCCTCCACTTT
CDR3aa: CASSLGGLDNSPLHF

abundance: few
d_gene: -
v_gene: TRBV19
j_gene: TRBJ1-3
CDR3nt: TGTGCCAGTAGTAGCCGCCGTGGAAACACCATATATTTT
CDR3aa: CASSSRRGNTIYF

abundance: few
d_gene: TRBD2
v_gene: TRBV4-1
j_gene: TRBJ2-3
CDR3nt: TGCGCCAGCAGCCAAGACGAGGCCCCGGGGGGAGATACGCAGTATTTT
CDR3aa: CASSQDEAPGGDTQYF

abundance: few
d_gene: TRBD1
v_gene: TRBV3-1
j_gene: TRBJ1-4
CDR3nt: TGTGCCAGCAGCCCGGGACAGGGGGGAAATGAAAAACTGTTTTTT
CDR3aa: CASSPGQGGNEKLFF

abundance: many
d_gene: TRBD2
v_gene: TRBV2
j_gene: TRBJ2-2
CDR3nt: TGTGCCAGCAATTTCCCTAAAGGACTAGCGGGACGGGACACCGGGGAGCTGTTTTTT
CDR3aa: CASNFPKGLAGRDTGELFF

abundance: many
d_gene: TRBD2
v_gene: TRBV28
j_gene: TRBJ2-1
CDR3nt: TGTGCCAGCAGTTTCGGGGGGTTGGGGTACAATGAGCAGTTCTTC
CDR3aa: CASSFGGLGYNEQFF

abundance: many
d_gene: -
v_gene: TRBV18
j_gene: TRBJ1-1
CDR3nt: TGTGCCAGCTCACCAACTAAGCCGGGACGGTATGCTTTCTTT
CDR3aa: CASSPTKPGRYAFF

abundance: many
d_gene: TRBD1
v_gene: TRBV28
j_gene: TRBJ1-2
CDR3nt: TGTGCCAGCAGTTCCGCGGACAGGAACTATGGCTACACCTTC
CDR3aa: CASSSADRNYGYTF

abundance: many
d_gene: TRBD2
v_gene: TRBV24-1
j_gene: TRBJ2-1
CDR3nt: TGTGCCACCAGTGACCATGGGACTAGCGGATACAATGAGCAGTTCTTC
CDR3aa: CATSDHGTSGYNEQFF

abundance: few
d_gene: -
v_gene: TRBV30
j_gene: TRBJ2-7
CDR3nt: TGTGCCTGGAGTTATAAGGCTTACGAGCAGTACTTC
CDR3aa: CAWSYKAYEQYF

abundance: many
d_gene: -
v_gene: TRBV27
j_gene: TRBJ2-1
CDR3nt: TGTGCCGGAGGTCGGGCGGGTGAGCAGTTCTTC
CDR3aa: CAGGRAGEQFF

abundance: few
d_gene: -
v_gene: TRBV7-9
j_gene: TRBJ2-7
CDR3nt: TGTGCCAGCAGCTCCGGGAACAGCGAGCAGTACTTC
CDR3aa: CASSSGNSEQYF

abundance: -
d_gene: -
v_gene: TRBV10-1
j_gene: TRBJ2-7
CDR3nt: TGCGCCAGCAGCCACGGCGGCGGCTCCTACGAGCAGTACTTC
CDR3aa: CASSHGGGSYEQYF

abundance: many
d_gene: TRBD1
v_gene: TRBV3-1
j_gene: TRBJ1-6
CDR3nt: TGTGCCAGCAGCCACAGGGGGCGAGCCTCACCCCTCCACTTT
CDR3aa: CASSHRGRASPLHF

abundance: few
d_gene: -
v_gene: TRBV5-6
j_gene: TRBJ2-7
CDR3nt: TGTGCCAGCAGCTTGGGGCAGGAAGTAAACTACGAGCAGTACTTC
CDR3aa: CASSLGQEVNYEQYF

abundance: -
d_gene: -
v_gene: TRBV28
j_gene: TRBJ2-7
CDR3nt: TGTGCCAGCAGTCCATCCACGAGGCACGAGCAGTACTTC
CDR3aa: CASSPSTRHEQYF

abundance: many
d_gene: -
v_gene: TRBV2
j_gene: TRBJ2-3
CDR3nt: TGTGCCAGCAATAGCAATTCAGATACGCAGTATTTT
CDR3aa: CASNSNSDTQYF

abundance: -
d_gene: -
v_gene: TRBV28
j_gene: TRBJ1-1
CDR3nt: TGTGCCAGCAGCTGGAAGGTGCAGGGGATTTTGAACACTGAAGCTTTCTTT
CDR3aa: CASSWKVQGILNTEAFF

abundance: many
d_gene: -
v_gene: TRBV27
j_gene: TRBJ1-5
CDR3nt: TGTGCCAGCAGTGCCAGGTTTAATCAGCCCCAGCATTTT
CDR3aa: CASSARFNQPQHF

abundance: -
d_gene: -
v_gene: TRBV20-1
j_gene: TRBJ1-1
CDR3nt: TGCAGTGCTAGAGCCCCCGGGACGATTGGGTCTGAAGCTTTCTTT
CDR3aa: CSARAPGTIGSEAFF

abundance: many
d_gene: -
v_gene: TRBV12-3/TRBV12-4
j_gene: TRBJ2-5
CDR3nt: TGTGCCAGCAGAATGACTCTTGGGGGAGAGACCCAGTACTTC
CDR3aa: CASRMTLGGETQYF

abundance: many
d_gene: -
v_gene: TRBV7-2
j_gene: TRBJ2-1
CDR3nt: TGTGCCAGCAGCTTGGGCAAGAACAATGAGCAGTTCTTC
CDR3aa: CASSLGKNNEQFF

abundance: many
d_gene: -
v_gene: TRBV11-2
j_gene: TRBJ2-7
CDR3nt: TGTGCCAGCAGCTTATTTTATCTCCTGGGGGCAGCCCCCGAGCAGTACTTC
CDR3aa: CASSLFYLLGAAPEQYF

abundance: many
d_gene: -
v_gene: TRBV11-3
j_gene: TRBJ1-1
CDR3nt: TGTGCCAGCAGCTTAGGCTACGGCACTGAAGCTTTCTTT
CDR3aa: CASSLGYGTEAFF

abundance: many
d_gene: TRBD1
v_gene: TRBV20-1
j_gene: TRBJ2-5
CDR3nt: TGCAGTGCTAGATCACCCAGGGGGCAAGAGACCCAGTACTTC
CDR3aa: CSARSPRGQETQYF

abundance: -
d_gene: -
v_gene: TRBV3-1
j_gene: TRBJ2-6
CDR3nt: TGTGCCAGCAGCCAAGAAAGGAGCTACTCTGGGGCCAACGTCCTGACTTTC
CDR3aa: CASSQERSYSGANVLTF

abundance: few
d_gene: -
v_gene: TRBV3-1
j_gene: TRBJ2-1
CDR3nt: TGTGCCAGCAGCCAAGAGGGCCAGAGTAATGAGCGGTTCTTC
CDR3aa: CASSQEGQSNERFF

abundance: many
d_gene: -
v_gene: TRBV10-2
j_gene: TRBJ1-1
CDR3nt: TGCGCCAGCAGTGAGCCAGGAACAACTGAAGCTTTCTTT
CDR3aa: CASSEPGTTEAFF

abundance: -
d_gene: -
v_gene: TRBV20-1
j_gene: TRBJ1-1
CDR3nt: TGCAGTGCTAGAGACATGACAGACCGCACTGAAGCTTTCTTT
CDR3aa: CSARDMTDRTEAFF

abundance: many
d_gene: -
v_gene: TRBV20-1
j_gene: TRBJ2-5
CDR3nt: TGCAGTGCTAGAGGCCCTGCGAGCCGGGGGGAGACCCAGTACTTC
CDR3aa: CSARGPASRGETQYF

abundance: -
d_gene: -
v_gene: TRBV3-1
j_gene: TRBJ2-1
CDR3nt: TGTGCCAGCAGCCCCCGGGACTGGAGTGAGCAGTTCTTC
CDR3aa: CASSPRDWSEQFF

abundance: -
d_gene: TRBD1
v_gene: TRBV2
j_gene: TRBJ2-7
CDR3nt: TGTGCCAGCAGCTATCCGGACAGGGGGCGAGAAGAGCAGTACTTC
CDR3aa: CASSYPDRGREEQYF

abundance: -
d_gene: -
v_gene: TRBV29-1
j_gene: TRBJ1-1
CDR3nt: TGCAGCGTTGCGAACACTGAAGCTTTCTTT
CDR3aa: CSVANTEAFF

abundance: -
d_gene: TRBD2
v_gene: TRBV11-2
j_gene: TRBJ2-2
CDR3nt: TGTGCCAGCAGCCCCCCCCGTACCACTAGCGGGAGGGCCAGGGGGGAGCTGTTTTTT
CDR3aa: CASSPPRTTSGRARGELFF

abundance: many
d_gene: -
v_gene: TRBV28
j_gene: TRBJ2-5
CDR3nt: TGTGCCAGCAGTTTAAGGGCGGCTTTTGAAGAGACCCAGTACTTC
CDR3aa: CASSLRAAFEETQYF

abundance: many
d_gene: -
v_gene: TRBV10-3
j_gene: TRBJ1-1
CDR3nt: TGTGCCATCAGTGAGTCACAGACTCGGACTGAAGCTTTCTTT
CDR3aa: CAISESQTRTEAFF

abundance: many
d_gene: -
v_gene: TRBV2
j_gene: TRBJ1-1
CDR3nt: TGTGCCAGCGCTGCAAACTCGGGGGACACTGAAGCTTTCTTT
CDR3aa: CASAANSGDTEAFF

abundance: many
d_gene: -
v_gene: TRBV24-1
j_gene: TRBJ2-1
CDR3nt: TGTGCCACCAGGGGATTCCAACACAATGAGCAGTTCTTC
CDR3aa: CATRGFQHNEQFF

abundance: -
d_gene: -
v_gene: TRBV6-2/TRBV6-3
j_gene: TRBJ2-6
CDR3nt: TGTGCCAGCAGTTACTCGAGGGGGAGTTTCTCTGGGGCCAACGTCCTGACTTTC
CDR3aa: CASSYSRGSFSGANVLTF

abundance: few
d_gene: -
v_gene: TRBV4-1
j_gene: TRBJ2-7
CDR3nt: TGCGCCAGCAGCCAAGGTGTTGGAGGCGAGCAGTACTTC
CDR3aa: CASSQGVGGEQYF

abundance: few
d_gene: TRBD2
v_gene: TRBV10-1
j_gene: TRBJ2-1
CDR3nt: TGCGCCAGCAGTGAGTCGAGGCTAGCGGGAGAGGGTAATGAGCAGTTCTTC
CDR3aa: CASSESRLAGEGNEQFF

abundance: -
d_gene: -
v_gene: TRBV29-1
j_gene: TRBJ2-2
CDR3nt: TGCAGCGGGGGATTAAACACCGGGGAGCTGTTTTTT
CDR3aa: CSGGLNTGELFF

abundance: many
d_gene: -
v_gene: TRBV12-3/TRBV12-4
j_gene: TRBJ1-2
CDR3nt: TGTGCCAGCAGTTATCGGACCGACTACACCTTC
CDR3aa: CASSYRTDYTF

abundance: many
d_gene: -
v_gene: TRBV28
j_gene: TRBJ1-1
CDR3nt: TGTGCCAGCAGTCCCTCCCAGGGAGGGGACACTGAAGCTTTCTTT
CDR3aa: CASSPSQGGDTEAFF

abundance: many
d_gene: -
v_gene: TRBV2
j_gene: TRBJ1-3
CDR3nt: TGTGCCAGCAGTGAAGATTCGCACTCTGGAAACACCATATATTTT
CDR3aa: CASSEDSHSGNTIYF

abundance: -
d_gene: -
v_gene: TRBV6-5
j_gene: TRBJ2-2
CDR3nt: TGTGCCAGCAGTTTCCTGGAGGGGGTTCGGACCGGGGAGCTGTTTTTT
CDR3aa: CASSFLEGVRTGELFF

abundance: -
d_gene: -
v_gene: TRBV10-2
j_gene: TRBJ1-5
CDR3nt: TGCGCCACGGGACGGGGGCAGAAAAATCAGCCCCAGCATTTT
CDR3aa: CATGRGQKNQPQHF

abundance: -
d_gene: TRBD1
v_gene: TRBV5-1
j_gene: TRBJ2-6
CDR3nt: TGCGCCAGCAGCTTCGGACAGGGGAGCTCTGGGGCCAACGTCCTGACTTTC
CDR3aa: CASSFGQGSSGANVLTF

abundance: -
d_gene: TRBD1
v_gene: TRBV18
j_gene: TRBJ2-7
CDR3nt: TGTGCCAGCTCACCAGCGACCGGGACAGGGGGAGAGGAGCAGTACTTC
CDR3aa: CASSPATGTGGEEQYF

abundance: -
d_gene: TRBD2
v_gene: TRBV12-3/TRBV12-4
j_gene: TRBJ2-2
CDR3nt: TGTGCCAGCAGATCTACCAGAGCGGGAGGGGCCACCGGGGAGCTGTTTTTT
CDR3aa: CASRSTRAGGATGELFF